This TCR beta chain is drawn from a study of vaccination effects on CD4 cells after COVID-19. Study results and limitations: Healthy vaccinees' vaccine-induced clones included only 1 of 255 cross-reacting with common cold coronaviruses. Late post-vaccination samples showed marked contraction of infection- and vaccine-induced clones.

V dropped 3 bases and J dropped 5 bases, with 14 bases sitting between them. Per germline, CDR1 LNHDA and CDR2 SQIVND (reference sequence). This CDR3 is 16 amino acids long. As regards this clone: Its cognate antigen is unknown.

CD4+ T cells specific for antigen were expanded with viral peptide pools by the ViraFEST assay before sequencing. Isolating CD4+ T cells followed more than eight days of culture. All study participants received two doses of BNT162b2 or mRNA-1273 vaccine. Repertoires were generated with immunoSEQ multiplex PCR, while TCRdb's copy carries only in-frame clones and drops some. This sample carries about 46,000 clones, about 70% of them seen once, and the ten largest clones take less than 15%. The sequence was obtained from a human donor who received a COVID-19 vaccine. The sequencing used CD4+ T cells from PBMCs cultured with HCoV-OC43 spike peptides, collected after COVID-19 vaccination. Subset specified: HCoV-OC43 spike overlapping peptide pool stimulation. The rearrangement joins TRBV19 to TRBJ1-6; D unclear. CDR3 region: CASSILKGIHNSPLHF. In DNA, the CDR3 is TGTGCCAGTAGTATTCTGAAGGGCATCCATAATTCACCCCTCCACTTT. The whole variable domain, filled in from reference TRBV19 and TRBJ1-6, reads DGGITQSPKYLFRKEGQNVTLSCEQNLNHDAMYWYRQDPGQGLRLIYYSQIVNDFQKGDIAEGYSVSREKKESFPLTVTSAQKNPTAFYLCASSILKGIHNSPLHFGNGTRLTVT.